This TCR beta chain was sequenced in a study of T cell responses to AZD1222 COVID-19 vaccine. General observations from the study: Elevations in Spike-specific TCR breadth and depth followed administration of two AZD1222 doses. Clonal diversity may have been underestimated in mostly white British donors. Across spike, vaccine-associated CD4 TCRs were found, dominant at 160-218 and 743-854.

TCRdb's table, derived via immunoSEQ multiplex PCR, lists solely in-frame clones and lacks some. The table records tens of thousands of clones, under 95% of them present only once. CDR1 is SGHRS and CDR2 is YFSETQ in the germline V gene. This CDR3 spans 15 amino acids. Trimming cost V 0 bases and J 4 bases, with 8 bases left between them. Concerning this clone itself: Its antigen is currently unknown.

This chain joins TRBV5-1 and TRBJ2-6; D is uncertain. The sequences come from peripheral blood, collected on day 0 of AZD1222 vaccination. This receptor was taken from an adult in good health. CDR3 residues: CASSLGPSGANVLTF. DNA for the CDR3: TGCGCCAGCAGCTTGGGACCCTCCGGGGCCAACGTCCTGACTTTC.